The clone carrying this T cell receptor (beta chain) was seen once. Its target is unknown. These data belong to a study of Ad26.COV2.S vaccination and SARS-CoV-2 variants. The overall study: Once or twice, 56 days apart, Ad26.COV2.S was delivered intramuscularly.

The CDR3 is made up of 14 amino acids. V shed 4 bases, J shed 3 bases, and the junction held 5 bases outside the gene matches. Looked up from germline, CDR1 is MNHEY and CDR2 is SMNVEV (reference sequence). Treatment defined: about 20 received Ad26.COV2.S at low or high dose, single or two shots; about 5 received placebo; per-sample allocation not given. Collection of samples fell on day 63 after the first vaccine or placebo injection. A Boston donor was an adult aged 18-55 years. This table comes from immunoSEQ multiplex PCR, and its TCRdb copy is limited to in-frame clones, with some not included. The top ten clones hold approximately 4% of a sample with approximately 420,000 clones, roughly 90% of them seen once. Regarding the study as a whole: Spike-specific TCR breadth was greater in vaccine than placebo recipients. Participants given vaccine showed non-spike TCR breadth similar to that of placebo recipients.

The sequence was obtained from a person between 18 and 59 years old who received the Ad26.COV2.S COVID-19 vaccine or a placebo. This sequence joins TRBV27 and TRBJ2-7, with 8 bases lining up with TRBD1. This material consisted of peripheral blood, taken in a trial of Ad26.COV2.S vaccine versus placebo. This CDR3 is CASSYGQGGYEQYF. The CDR3 DNA reads TGTGCCAGCAGTTACGGACAGGGTGGCTACGAGCAGTACTTC.